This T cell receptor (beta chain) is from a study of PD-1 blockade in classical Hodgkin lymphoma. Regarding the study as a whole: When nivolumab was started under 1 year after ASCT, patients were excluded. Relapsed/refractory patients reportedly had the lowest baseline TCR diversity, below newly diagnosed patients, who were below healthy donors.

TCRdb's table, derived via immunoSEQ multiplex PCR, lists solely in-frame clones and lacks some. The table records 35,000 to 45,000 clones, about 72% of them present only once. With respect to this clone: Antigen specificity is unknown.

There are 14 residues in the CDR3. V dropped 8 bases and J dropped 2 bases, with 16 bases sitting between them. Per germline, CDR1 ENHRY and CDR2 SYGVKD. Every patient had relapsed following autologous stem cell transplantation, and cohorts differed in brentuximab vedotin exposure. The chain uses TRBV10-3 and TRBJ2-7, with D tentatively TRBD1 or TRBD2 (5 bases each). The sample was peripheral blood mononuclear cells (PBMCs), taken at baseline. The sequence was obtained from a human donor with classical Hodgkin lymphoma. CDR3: CAIRRTTPTYEQYF. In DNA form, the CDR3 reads TGTGCCATCCGGAGGACAACTCCGACCTACGAGCAGTACTTC.